In this sample, the clone carrying this T cell receptor beta chain turned up once. The donors, healthy Caucasians from Russia, were aged 6 to 90. The entry originates in a study of blood T cells in healthy people across ages. At the level of the study: With template switching, about one barcoded beta molecule was captured per two T cells.

The junction had 4 bases not matched to a gene; V was cut back by 1 base and J by 6 bases. Germline V CDR1 and CDR2: SGHAT, FQNNGV. CDR3 length: 15 amino acids. For the second PCR, which ran for about 7 to 11 cycles, a sample-barcoded 5' primer and a J-beta primer mix were used. A template-switch adaptor that had 12 random nucleotides put a tag on each cDNA molecule. Using its own MiXCR run on the 5' RACE reads, TCRdb lists one record per CDR3 protein. The repertoire includes hundreds of thousands of distinct CDR3 sequences, around 41% of them detected once, and approximately 29% sits in the top ten.

This chain links TRBV11-2 with TRBJ2-3; 10 positions agree with TRBD2. The source of this sequence is a man aged 80 or over in good health. The sequenced sample consisted of blood. CDR3 amino acids: CASSLVAGGSDTQYF. The DNA of the CDR3 is TGTGCCAGCAGCTTAGTAGCGGGGGGTTCGGATACGCAGTATTTT.